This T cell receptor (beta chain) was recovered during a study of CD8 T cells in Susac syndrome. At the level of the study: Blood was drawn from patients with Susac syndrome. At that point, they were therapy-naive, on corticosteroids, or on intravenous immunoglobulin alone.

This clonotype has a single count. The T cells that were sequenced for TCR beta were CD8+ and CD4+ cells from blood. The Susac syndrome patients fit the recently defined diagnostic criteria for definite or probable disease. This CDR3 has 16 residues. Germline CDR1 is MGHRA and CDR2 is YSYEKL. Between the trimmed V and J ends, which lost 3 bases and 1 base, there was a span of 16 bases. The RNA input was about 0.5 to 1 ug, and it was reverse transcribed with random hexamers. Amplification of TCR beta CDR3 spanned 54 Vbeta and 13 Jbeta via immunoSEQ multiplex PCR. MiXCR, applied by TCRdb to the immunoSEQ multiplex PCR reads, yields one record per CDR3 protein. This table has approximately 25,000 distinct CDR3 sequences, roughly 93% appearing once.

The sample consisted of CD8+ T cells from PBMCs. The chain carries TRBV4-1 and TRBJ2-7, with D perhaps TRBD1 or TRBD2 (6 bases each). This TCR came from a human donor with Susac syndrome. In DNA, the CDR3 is TGCGCCAGCAGCCACGGCGTCGGGGGCGCATCCTACGAGCAGTACTTC. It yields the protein CASSHGVGGASYEQYF.